A single sample is the source of the 12 T cell receptor beta chains below, sequenced in a study of control samples from healthy donors and cancer patients. Here immunoSEQ multiplex PCR was the method, and the copy in TCRdb shows in-frame clones only, minus some. The repertoire holds about 110,000 clones, with 90% as singletons. Sequencing was carried out using blood. The receptors originated from a human donor in good health. The donor label of this sample is uncertain.

This clone was detected once. The CDR3 nucleotides are TGTGCCAGCAGCCAAGTGGAGACCATATATTTT. Translated, it gives CASSQVETIYF. This sequence joins TRBV14 and TRBJ1-3; D call uncertain. V lost 1 base and J lost 10, with 5 bases in between. Looked up from germline, CDR1 is SGHDN and CDR2 is FVKESK. The CDR3 is 11 residues long.

The chain employs TRBV11-1 and TRBJ2-7; 12 bases are shared with TRBD2. From germline, CDR1 is SGHAT and CDR2 FQDESV (reference sequence). The length of the CDR3 is 14 residues. After removal of 6 bases from V and 5 bases from J, the junction contained 5 bases not matched to a gene. The CDR3 nucleotides are TGTGCCAGCAGTTCCGGACTAGCGGGGCACGAGCAGTACTTC. Translating it yields CASSSGLAGHEQYF.

V usage is TRBV10-3 and J usage is TRBJ2-1, with 11 bases fitting TRBD2. The length of the CDR3 is 13 residues. Germline V gene lookup returns CDR1 ENHRY and CDR2 SYGVKD. In nucleotides, the CDR3 is TGTGCTAGCGGGGGGGACTCCTACAATGAGCAGTTCTTC. This gives the protein CASGGDSYNEQFF.

This clone was recorded only once. The chain uses TRBV3-1 (or the pseudogene TRBV3-2) and TRBJ2-7, with TRBD1 matching 8 bases. Germline CDR1 and CDR2: LGHDT and YNNKEL (reference sequence). Trimming removed 4 bases from V and 1 base from J; junction bases left unmatched: 3. CDR3 length: 14 residues. Here the CDR3 DNA reads TGTGCCAGCAGCCGTGACAGGGGTTCCTACGAGCAGTACTTC. Protein product: CASSRDRGSYEQYF.

The chain combines TRBV30 with TRBJ1-5; D is ambiguous. V lost 0 bases, J lost 3 bases, and 12 bases lay in between. Germline V gene lookup returns CDR1 GTSNPN and CDR2 SVGIG (reference sequence). The length of the CDR3 is 15 residues. CDR3 sequence reads: CAWSVSGSNNQPQHF. CDR3 nucleotide sequence: TGTGCCTGGAGTGTATCGGGGTCCAACAATCAGCCCCAGCATTTT.

This clone was seen once. This sequence joins TRBV15 and TRBJ2-1; no reliable D call. Per the germline V gene, CDR1 is LNHNV and CDR2 is YYDKDF (reference sequence). This CDR3 has 16 amino acids. V lost 0 bases to trimming and J lost 4 bases, with 13 bases between them. CDR3 coding DNA: TGTGCCACCAGCAGAGATCTGGGCCTGCCATACAATGAGCAGTTCTTC. Translation: CATSRDLGLPYNEQFF.

The gene calls are TRBV3-1 (or the pseudogene TRBV3-2) and TRBJ1-3; a weak D match, TRBD1 (5 bases). This CDR3 contains 15 residues. Germline values: CDR1 LGHDT, CDR2 YNNKEL (reference sequence). Trimming took 7 bases from V and 3 from J, leaving 16 bases between them. The CDR3 here is CASTLGTYGGNTIYF. CDR3 sequence (DNA): TGTGCCAGCACATTAGGGACCTACGGTGGAAACACCATATATTTT.

The genes are TRBV5-1 and TRBJ2-2; 7 bases match TRBD1. The junction had 4 bases not matched to a gene; V was cut back by 1 base and J by 4 bases. The CDR3 runs to 15 residues. Germline lookup yields CDR1 SGHRS and CDR2 YFSETQ. Here the CDR3 reads CASSLTGVGTGELFF. The CDR3 bases are TGCGCCAGCAGCTTGACAGGGGTCGGCACCGGGGAGCTGTTTTTT. Drawing the rest from reference TRBV5-1 and TRBJ2-2, the complete variable domain is KAGVTQTPRYLIKTRGQQVTLSCSPISGHRSVSWYQQTPGQGLQFLFEYFSETQRNKGNFPGRFSGRQFSNSRSEMNVSTLELGDSALYLCASSLTGVGTGELFFGEGSRLTVL.

The J gene is TRBJ2-2, the V gene TRBV19; tentatively, D is TRBD1 (6 bases). The V gene lost 2 bases and the J gene lost 5 bases, with 6 bases spanning the gap. In germline, CDR1 is LNHDA, CDR2 SQIVND (reference sequence). The CDR3 has 13 amino acids. CDR3 region: CASSIRGTGELFF. The CDR3 coding sequence is TGTGCCAGTAGTATAAGGGGGACCGGGGAGCTGTTTTTT.

This clone was seen more than once but under ten times. The rearrangement joins TRBV19 to TRBJ1-5, with 9 bases identical to TRBD1. Germline V CDR1 and CDR2: LNHDA, SQIVND (reference sequence). This CDR3 region has 19 residues. Unmatched junction bases numbered 11, after V lost 1 base and J lost 1 base. This CDR3 is CASSIGPGQGLVSNQPQHF. The CDR3 nucleotides read TGTGCCAGTAGTATAGGCCCGGGACAGGGTTTAGTGAGCAATCAGCCCCAGCATTTT.

This clone occurred once. The chain joins TRBV18 to TRBJ2-1; 10 bases match TRBD2. Germline V gene lookup returns CDR1 KGHSH and CDR2 LQKENI. The CDR3 has 14 residues. V lost 4 bases and J lost 8; bases outside the gene matches: 5. CDR3 loop: CASSRLAGYYEQFF. CDR3 DNA: TGTGCCAGCTCACGACTAGCGGGTTATTATGAGCAGTTCTTC.

The chain uses TRBV25-1 and TRBJ1-1, with 9 bases that match TRBD1. The CDR3 is 18 residues long. Trimming cost V 4 bases and J 3 bases; bases outside gene matches: 15. Looked up from germline, CDR1 is MGHDK and CDR2 is SYGVNS. The CDR3 protein is CASSVLSGTGWEDTEAFF. As DNA, the CDR3 is TGTGCCAGCAGTGTATTAAGTGGGACAGGGTGGGAGGACACTGAAGCTTTCTTT.